Included here is one T cell receptor (beta chain) sequence, with context. The protocol was immunoSEQ multiplex PCR, while the TCRdb copy is restricted to in-frame clones and leaves out a portion. The profile covers 140,000 or so clones, with approximately 86% appearing a single time and approximately 5.1% taken by the ten largest. These data come from a study of T cell responses to AZD1222 COVID-19 vaccine. V shed 3 bases and J shed 0 bases, with 9 bases lying between them. The CDR3 covers 15 residues. Germline V gene data show CDR1 as SGHAT and CDR2 as FQNNGV. This chain links TRBV11-2 with TRBJ2-1, with a weak D call TRBD2 (5 bases). Sequencing used peripheral blood, obtained 28 days after the second dose of the MenACWY control vaccine. This TCR came from an adult who received the MenACWY meningococcal vaccine as a control. For the CDR3, the DNA is TGTGCCAGCAGCTTGGACTTGAGCTCCTACAATGAGCAGTTCTTC. Its translation is CASSLDLSSYNEQFF.